This TCR beta chain was recovered during a study of T cells expressing NK-cell markers. Across the study: The authors derived TCR beta repertoires from sorted CD3+CD56+NKG2C+, CD3+CD56+NKG2C- and CD3+CD56-NKG2C+ T cells. Out of eight donors sequenced, seven tested HCMV-seropositive and the remaining one seronegative. The study, taken as a whole, reports: No clear determination of HCMV specificity was made for expanded NKG2C+ T cell clones.

The CDR3 has 19 residues. Germline CDR1 reads SGHRS; CDR2 reads YFSETQ. Beta-chain TCR cDNA was generated via 5'RACE template switching with UMIs. TCRdb reworked the 5' RACE reads into one entry per CDR3 protein, no DNA. The sample table sets out about 400,000 distinct CDR3 sequences. In the case of this clonotype: What it binds is unknown.

This receptor was obtained from a woman between 45 and 65 years old in good health. The genes are TRBV5-1 and TRBJ2-2; TCRdb names TRBD2, which stays unverified in the absence of DNA. What was sequenced was blood T cells: a sorted CD56 or NKG2C T cell subset, CD4+ or CD8+ T cells, or bulk PBMC T cells (not recorded which). CDR3 loop: CASSLPQTSGRVNTGELFF.